The next 10 T cell receptor beta chains were all read from a single sample in a study of cytomegalovirus exposure and HLA in healthy donors. Primers for the PCR totalled 60 Vbeta and 13 Jbeta. Sequencing used immunoSEQ multiplex PCR; TCRdb keeps in-frame clones, though not all of them. The top ten hold about 0.82% of the sample, which has about 160,000 clones, roughly 80% seen once. Sequencing was carried out using PBMCs. These receptors came from a woman aged 18 to 35 in good health and CMV-seronegative.

This clone was seen a handful of times. This chain joins TRBV7-8 and TRBJ2-1, with 8 nucleotides matching TRBD2. CDR1 is SGHVS, CDR2 FQNEAQ, per germline. This CDR3 has 16 residues. V lost 3 bases, J lost 10 bases, and 14 bases stayed unmatched. The DNA for the CDR3 is TGTGCCAGCAGCTTCCTACTAGCGGCAGCAAGAATCGAGCAGTTCTTC. As protein: CASSFLLAAARIEQFF. Looking up the rest from reference TRBV7-8 and TRBJ2-1 gives the full variable domain: GAGVSQSPRYKVAKRGQDVALRCDPISGHVSLFWYQQALGQGPEFLTYFQNEAQLDKSGLPSDRFFAERPEGSVSTLKIQRTQQEDSAVYLCASSFLLAAARIEQFFGPGTRLTVL.

The chain uses TRBV7-9 and TRBJ1-1; TRBD1 is a possible D gene (5 bases). Trimming shortened V by 5 bases and J by 11 bases, and 36 bases separated the two germline ends. The CDR3 loop spans 19 amino acids. From germline, CDR1 is SEHNR and CDR2 FQNEAQ (reference sequence). The chain's CDR3 is CASSRIQENLGQLVRRAFF. CDR3 in DNA: TGTGCCAGCAGCCGAATACAGGAAAATCTAGGGCAACTTGTTCGGCGGGCTTTCTTT. Filled out from reference TRBV7-9 and TRBJ1-1, the complete variable domain reads DTGVSQNPRHKITKRGQNVTFRCDPISEHNRLYWYRQTLGQGPEFLTYFQNEAQLEKSRLLSDRFSAERPKGSFSTLEIQRTEQGDSAMYLCASSRIQENLGQLVRRAFFGQGTRLTVV.

The chain couples TRBV5-1 to TRBJ2-7; TRBD2 aligns across 10 bases. Trimming took 1 base from V and 1 from J; bases not matched to a gene: 14. This CDR3 comprises 19 residues. The germline V gene encodes CDR1 SGHRS and CDR2 YFSETQ. The chain's CDR3 is CASSLSASGSGNRSYEQYF. The CDR3 bases are TGCGCCAGCAGCTTGAGTGCTAGCGGGAGTGGAAACCGTTCCTACGAGCAGTACTTC.

The sample holds a few counts of this clone. The CDR3 nucleotides read TGCGCCAGCAGCGCCGGACTAGCTTCGATTTATAATGAGCAGTTCTTC. Protein: CASSAGLASIYNEQFF. V gene TRBV5-1 combines with J gene TRBJ2-1; 8 bases map to TRBD2. CDR1 is SGHRS and CDR2 is YFSETQ in the germline V gene. V shed 4 bases and J 7 bases; nucleotides not matched to a gene: 13. This CDR3 is 16 amino acids long. The whole variable domain, remainder taken from reference TRBV5-1 and TRBJ2-1, is KAGVTQTPRYLIKTRGQQVTLSCSPISGHRSVSWYQQTPGQGLQFLFEYFSETQRNKGNFPGRFSGRQFSNSRSEMNVSTLELGDSALYLCASSAGLASIYNEQFFGPGTRLTVL.

J is TRBJ2-2 and V is TRBV5-6, with D perhaps matching TRBD2 (5 bases). In germline, CDR1 is SGHDT, CDR2 YYEEEE. V shed 5 bases and J shed 4 bases, with 18 bases lying between them. There are 16 residues in the CDR3. The DNA for the CDR3 is TGTGCCAGCAGGGCCCAGTCCCGGGGTGTCACCGGGGAGCTGTTTTTT. Translation gives CASRAQSRGVTGELFF.

This chain links TRBV7-9 with TRBJ2-1; D is unresolved. Per germline, CDR1 SEHNR and CDR2 FQNEAQ (reference sequence). This CDR3 has 13 amino acids. Between the trimmed V and J ends, which lost 5 bases and 6 bases, there was a span of 11 bases. The CDR3 coding sequence is TGTGCCAGCAGCCCGGGTCACGCCAATGAGCAGTTCTTC. Protein sequence: CASSPGHANEQFF.

This clone was seen a single time. The chain is built from TRBV11-2 and TRBJ1-5, with 7 bases that match TRBD1. V shed 5 bases, J shed 4 bases, and the junction held 11 bases outside the gene matches. Germline CDR1 reads SGHAT; CDR2 reads FQNNGV. This CDR3 has 16 amino acids. The CDR3 sequence: CASSHLLTGDNQPQHF. The CDR3 region has the DNA TGTGCCAGCAGCCATCTGTTAACAGGGGATAATCAGCCCCAGCATTTT.

The genes are TRBV4-1 and TRBJ2-3; 9 nucleotides match TRBD2. This CDR3 is built from 17 residues. V shed 0 bases, J shed 0 bases, and the junction held 4 bases outside the gene matches. In germline, CDR1 is MGHRA, CDR2 YSYEKL. CDR3 amino acids: CASSQDWLAGSTDTQYF. CDR3 coding DNA: TGCGCCAGCAGCCAAGATTGGCTAGCGGGAAGCACAGATACGCAGTATTTT.

This clone was observed a handful of times. The chain links TRBV7-2 to TRBJ1-1, with a possible D match to TRBD1 (6 bases). This CDR3 spans 12 amino acids. V was clipped by 8 bases and J by 3 bases, with 10 bases between them. Germline assignment: CDR1 SGHTA and CDR2 FQGNSA. This CDR3 reads CASQQGDTEAFF. CDR3 DNA: TGTGCCAGCCAACAGGGCGACACTGAAGCTTTCTTT.

The genes are TRBV5-6 and TRBJ2-5, with 7 positions matching TRBD1. V gave up 4 bases and J gave up 5 bases; unmatched junction bases: 8. The CDR3 is 14 residues long. Germline assignment: CDR1 SGHDT and CDR2 YYEEEE. In DNA form, the CDR3 reads TGTGCCAGCAGCGAGAACAGGGGCGAGGAGACCCAGTACTTC. This encodes CASSENRGEETQYF.